This TCR beta chain was observed in a study of OX40 agonist ivuxolimab in advanced cancers. Study-wide context: Those treated in dose escalation had hepatocellular carcinoma, melanoma, renal cell cancer or head and neck cancer. A male proportion of about 84% was recorded, with mean age about 62 years and range about 23 to 90. Partial responses were observed in three patients, of whom one had hepatocellular carcinoma and two had cutaneous melanoma. Study outcomes and limitations: Partial responders at 0.1-3.0 mg/kg had among the lowest clonal expansion.

The CDR3 loop spans 13 amino acids. Trimming pared 2 bases from V and 0 bases from J, leaving 5 bases between. Germline V gene lookup returns CDR1 SGHVS and CDR2 FNYEAQ. With regard to this clone: Its antigen is as yet unknown.

Sequenced by immunoSEQ multiplex PCR; TCRdb stores in-frame clones only, minus some. The table includes tens of thousands of clones, around nine tenths detected once. The source of this sequence is an adult with an advanced solid tumor such as melanoma, head and neck, liver or kidney cancer. The V gene is TRBV7-6, the J gene TRBJ2-7; no clear D gene. The input for sequencing was CD4+ or CD8+ T cells sorted from blood, taken in a trial of the OX40 agonist ivuxolimab. This CDR3 reads CASSLSVSYEQYF. In DNA form, the CDR3 reads TGTGCCAGCAGCTTAAGTGTCTCCTACGAGCAGTACTTC.